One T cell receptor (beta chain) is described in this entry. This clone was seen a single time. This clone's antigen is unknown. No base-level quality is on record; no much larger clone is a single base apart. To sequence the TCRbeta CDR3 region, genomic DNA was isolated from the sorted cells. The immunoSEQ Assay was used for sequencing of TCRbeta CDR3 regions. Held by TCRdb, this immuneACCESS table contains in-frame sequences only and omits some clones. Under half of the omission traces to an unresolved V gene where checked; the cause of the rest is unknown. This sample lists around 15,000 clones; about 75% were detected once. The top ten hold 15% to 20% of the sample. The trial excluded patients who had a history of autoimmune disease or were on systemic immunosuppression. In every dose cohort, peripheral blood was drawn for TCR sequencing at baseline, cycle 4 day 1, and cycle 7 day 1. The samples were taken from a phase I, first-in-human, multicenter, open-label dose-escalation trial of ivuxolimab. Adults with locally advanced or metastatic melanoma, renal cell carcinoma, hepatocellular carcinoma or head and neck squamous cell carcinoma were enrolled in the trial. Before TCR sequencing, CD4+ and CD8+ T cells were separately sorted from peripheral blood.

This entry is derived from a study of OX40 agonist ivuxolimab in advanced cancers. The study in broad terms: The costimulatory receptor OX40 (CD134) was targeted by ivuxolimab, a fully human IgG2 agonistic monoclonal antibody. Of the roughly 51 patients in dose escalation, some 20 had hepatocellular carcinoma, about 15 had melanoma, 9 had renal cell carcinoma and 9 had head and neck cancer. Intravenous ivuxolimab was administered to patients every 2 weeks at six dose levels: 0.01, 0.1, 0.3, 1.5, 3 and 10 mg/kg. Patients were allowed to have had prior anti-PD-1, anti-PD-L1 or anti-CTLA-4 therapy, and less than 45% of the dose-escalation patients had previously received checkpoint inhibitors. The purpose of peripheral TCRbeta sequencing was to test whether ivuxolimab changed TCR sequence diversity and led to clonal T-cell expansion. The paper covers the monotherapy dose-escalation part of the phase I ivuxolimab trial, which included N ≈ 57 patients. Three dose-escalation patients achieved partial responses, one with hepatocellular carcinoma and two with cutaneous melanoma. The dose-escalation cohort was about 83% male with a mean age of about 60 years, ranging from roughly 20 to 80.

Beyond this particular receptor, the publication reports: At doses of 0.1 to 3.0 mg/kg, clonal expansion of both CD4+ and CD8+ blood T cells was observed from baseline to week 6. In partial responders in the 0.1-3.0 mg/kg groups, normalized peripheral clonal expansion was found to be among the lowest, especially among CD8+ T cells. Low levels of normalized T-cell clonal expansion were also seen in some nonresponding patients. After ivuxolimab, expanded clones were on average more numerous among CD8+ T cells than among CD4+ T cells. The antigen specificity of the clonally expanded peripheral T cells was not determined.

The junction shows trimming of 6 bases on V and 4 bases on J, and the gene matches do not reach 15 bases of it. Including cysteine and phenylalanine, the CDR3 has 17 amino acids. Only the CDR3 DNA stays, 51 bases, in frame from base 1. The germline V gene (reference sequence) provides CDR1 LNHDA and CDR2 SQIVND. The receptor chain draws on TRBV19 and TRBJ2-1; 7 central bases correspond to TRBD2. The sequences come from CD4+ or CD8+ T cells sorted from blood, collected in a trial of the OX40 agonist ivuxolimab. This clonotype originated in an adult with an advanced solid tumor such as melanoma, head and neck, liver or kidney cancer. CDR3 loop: CASRRSSLAAPYNEQFF. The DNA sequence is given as TGTGCCAGTAGGAGGTCGAGTCTAGCGGCCCCTTACAATGAGCAGTTCTTC.